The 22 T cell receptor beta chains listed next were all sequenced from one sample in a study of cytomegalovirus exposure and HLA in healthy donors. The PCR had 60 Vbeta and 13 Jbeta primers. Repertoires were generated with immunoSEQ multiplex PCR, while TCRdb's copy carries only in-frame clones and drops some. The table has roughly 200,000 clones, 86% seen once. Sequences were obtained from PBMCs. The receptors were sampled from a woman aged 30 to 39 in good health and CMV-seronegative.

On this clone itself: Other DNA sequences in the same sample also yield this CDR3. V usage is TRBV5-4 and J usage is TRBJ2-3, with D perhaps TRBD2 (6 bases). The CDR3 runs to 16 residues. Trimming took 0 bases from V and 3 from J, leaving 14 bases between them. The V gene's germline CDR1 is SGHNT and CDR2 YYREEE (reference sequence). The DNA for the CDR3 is TGTGCCAGCAGCTTGGCCGCGGGGCTAGCGACAGATACGCAGTATTTT. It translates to CASSLAAGLATDTQYF.

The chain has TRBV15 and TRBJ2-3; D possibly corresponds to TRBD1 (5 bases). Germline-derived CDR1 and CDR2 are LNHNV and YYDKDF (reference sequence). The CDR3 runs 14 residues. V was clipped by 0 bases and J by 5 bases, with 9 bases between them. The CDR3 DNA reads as TGTGCCACCAGCAGAGATCAGGGCGGAGATACGCAGTATTTT. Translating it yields CATSRDQGGDTQYF. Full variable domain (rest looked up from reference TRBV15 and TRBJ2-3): DAMVIQNPRYQVTQFGKPVTLSCSQTLNHNVMYWYQQKSSQAPKLLFHYYDKDFNNEADTPDNFQSRRPNTSFCFLDIRSPGLGDTAMYLCATSRDQGGDTQYFGPGTRLTVL.

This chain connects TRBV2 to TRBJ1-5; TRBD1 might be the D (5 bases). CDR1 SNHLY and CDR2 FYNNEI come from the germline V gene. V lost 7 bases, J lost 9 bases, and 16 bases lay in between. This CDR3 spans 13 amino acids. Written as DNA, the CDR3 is TGTGCCAGCACCGGACAAGAAGGCGCGCCCCAGCATTTT. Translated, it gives CASTGQEGAPQHF.

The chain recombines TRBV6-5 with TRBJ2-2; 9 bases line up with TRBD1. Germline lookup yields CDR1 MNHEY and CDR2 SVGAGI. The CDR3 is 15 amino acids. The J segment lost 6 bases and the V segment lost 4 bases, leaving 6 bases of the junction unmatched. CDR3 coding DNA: TGTGCCAGCAGTTCTCCTCGGACAGGGGCCGGGGAGCTGTTTTTT. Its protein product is CASSSPRTGAGELFF.

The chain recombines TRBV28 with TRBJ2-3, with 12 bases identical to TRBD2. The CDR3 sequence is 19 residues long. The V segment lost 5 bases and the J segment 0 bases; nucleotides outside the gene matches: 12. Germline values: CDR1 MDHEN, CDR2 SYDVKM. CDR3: CASSPGLAGLTQSTDTQYF. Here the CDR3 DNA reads TGTGCCAGCAGTCCTGGACTAGCGGGGCTAACCCAGAGCACAGATACGCAGTATTTT.

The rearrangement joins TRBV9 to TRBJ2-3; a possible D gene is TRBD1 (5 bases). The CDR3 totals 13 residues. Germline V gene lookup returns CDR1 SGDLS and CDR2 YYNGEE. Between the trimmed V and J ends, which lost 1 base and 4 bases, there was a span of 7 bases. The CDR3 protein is CASSVQGPDTQYF. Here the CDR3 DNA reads TGTGCCAGCAGCGTACAGGGCCCAGATACGCAGTATTTT.

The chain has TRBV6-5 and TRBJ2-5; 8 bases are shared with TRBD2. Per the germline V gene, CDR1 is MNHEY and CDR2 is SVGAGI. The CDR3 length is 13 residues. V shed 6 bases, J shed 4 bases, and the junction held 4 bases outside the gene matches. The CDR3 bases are TGTGCCAGCAGCATCGGGGGGGTAGAGACCCAGTACTTC. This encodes CASSIGGVETQYF.

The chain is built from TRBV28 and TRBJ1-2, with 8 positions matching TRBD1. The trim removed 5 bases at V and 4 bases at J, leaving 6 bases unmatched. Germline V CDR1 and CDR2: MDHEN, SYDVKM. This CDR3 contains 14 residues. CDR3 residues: CASSVHRGSYGYTF. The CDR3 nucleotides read TGTGCCAGCAGTGTTCACAGGGGGAGCTATGGCTACACCTTC.

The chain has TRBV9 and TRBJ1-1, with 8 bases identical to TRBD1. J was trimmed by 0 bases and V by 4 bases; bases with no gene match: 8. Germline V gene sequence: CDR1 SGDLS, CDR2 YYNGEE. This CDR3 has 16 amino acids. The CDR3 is CASSPDQGAMNTEAFF. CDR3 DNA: TGTGCCAGCAGCCCAGACCAGGGGGCGATGAACACTGAAGCTTTCTTT. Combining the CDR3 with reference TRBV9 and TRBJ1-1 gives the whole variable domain DSGVTQTPKHLITATGQRVTLRCSPRSGDLSVYWYQQSLDQGLQFLIQYYNGEERAKGNILERFSAQQFPDLHSELNLSSLELGDSALYFCASSPDQGAMNTEAFFGQGTRLTVV.

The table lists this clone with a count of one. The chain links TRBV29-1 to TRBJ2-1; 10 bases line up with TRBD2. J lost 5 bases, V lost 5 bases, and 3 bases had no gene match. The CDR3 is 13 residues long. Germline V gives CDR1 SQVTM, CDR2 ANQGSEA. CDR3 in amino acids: CSVSSGGDNEQFF. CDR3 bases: TGCAGCGTTTCTAGCGGGGGTGACAATGAGCAGTTCTTC.

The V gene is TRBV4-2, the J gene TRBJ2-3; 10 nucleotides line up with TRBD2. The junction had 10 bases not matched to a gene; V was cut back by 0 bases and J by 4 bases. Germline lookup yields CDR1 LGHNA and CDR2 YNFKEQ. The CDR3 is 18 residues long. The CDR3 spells CASSQELAGRIGADTQYF. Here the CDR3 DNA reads TGTGCCAGCAGCCAAGAACTAGCGGGGAGGATAGGGGCAGATACGCAGTATTTT.

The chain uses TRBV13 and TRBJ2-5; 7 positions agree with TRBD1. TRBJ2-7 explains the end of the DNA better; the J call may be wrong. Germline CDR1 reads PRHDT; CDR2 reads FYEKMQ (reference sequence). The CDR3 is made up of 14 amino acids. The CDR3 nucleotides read TGTGCCAGCAGCTTGGGACAGTTCTCCTACGAGCAGTACTTC. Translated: CASSLGQFSYEQYF.

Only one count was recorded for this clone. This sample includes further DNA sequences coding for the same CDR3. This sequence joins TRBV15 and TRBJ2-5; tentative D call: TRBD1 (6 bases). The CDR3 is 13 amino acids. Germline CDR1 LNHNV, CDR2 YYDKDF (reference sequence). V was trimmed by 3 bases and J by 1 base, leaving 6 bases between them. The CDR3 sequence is CATSRDSQETQYF. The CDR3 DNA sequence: TGTGCCACCAGCAGGGACAGCCAAGAGACCCAGTACTTC.

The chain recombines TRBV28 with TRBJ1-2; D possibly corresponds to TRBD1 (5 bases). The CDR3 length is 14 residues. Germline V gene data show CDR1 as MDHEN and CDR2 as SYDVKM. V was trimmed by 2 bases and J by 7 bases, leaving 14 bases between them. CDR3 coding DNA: TGTGCCAGCAGTTTACGGGCGGGGGGGGGTGGCTACACCTTC. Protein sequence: CASSLRAGGGGYTF.

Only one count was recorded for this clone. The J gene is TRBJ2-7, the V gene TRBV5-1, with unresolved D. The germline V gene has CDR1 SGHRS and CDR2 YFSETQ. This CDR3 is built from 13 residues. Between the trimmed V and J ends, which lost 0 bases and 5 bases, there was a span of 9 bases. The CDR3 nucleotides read TGCGCCAGCAGCTTGGAACGGCAGGACGAGCAGTACTTC. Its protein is CASSLERQDEQYF.

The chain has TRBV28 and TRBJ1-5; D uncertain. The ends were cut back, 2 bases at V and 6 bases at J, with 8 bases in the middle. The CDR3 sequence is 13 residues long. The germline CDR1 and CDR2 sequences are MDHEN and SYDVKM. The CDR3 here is CASSLGRFQPQHF. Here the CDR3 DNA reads TGTGCCAGCAGTTTAGGCAGGTTTCAGCCCCAGCATTTT. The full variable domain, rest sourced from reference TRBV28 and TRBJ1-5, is DVKVTQSSRYLVKRTGEKVFLECVQDMDHENMFWYRQDPGLGLRLIYFSYDVKMKEKGDIPEGYSVSREKKERFSLILESASTNQTSMYLCASSLGRFQPQHFGDGTRLSIL.

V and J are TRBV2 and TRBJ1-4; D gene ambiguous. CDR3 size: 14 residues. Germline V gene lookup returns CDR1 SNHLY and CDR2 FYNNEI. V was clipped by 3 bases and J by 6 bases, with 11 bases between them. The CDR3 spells CASSDGSEDEKLFF. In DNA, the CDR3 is TGTGCCAGCAGTGACGGGTCCGAAGATGAAAAACTGTTTTTT.

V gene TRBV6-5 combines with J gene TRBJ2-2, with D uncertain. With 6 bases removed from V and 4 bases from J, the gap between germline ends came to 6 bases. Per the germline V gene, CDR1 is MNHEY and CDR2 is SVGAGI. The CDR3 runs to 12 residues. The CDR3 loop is CASRRGTGELFF. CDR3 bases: TGTGCCAGCAGACGAGGCACCGGGGAGCTGTTTTTT.

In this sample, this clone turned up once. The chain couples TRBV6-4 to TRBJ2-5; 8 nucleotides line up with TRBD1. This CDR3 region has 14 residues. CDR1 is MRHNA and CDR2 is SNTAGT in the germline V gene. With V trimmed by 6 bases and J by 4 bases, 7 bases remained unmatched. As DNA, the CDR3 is TGTGCCAGCAGGAGGGACAGGTCCTCAGAGACCCAGTACTTC. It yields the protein CASRRDRSSETQYF.

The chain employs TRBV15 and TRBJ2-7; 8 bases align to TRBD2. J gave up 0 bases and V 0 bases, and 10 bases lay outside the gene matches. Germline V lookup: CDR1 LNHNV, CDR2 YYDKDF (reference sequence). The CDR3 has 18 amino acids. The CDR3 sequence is CATSRDAGTRLSSYEQYF. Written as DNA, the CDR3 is TGTGCCACCAGCAGAGATGCCGGGACTAGGCTATCCTCCTACGAGCAGTACTTC.

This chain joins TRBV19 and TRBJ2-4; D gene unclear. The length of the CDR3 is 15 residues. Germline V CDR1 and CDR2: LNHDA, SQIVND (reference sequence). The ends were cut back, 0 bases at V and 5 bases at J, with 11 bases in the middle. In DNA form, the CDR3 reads TGTGCCAGTAGTATAGATCGCGGAGTGCAAAACATTCAGTACTTC. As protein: CASSIDRGVQNIQYF. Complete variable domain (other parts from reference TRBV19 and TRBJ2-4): DGGITQSPKYLFRKEGQNVTLSCEQNLNHDAMYWYRQDPGQGLRLIYYSQIVNDFQKGDIAEGYSVSREKKESFPLTVTSAQKNPTAFYLCASSIDRGVQNIQYFGAGTRLSVL.

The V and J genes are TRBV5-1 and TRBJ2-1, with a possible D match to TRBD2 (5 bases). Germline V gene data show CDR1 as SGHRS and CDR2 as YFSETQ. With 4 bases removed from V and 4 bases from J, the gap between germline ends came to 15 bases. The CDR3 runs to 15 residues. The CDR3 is CASSLRVGGYNEQFF. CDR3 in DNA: TGCGCCAGCAGCCTGCGGGTAGGAGGATACAATGAGCAGTTCTTC.